These T cell receptor beta chains were read from a single sample in a study of T cell responses to AZD1222 COVID-19 vaccine. Repertoires were generated with immunoSEQ multiplex PCR, while TCRdb's copy carries only in-frame clones and drops some. The repertoire consists of approximately 160,000 clones, with 90% to 95% occurring once and the leading ten covering over 0.7%. This sample comprised peripheral blood, obtained on day 0 of AZD1222 vaccination. Receptor source: an adult in good health. The CDR3 runs from the conserved cysteine through the conserved F or W. Fields, in order: clone size, V gene, J gene, D gene, CDR3 DNA, CDR3 protein. D genes are given only for firm matches. Clone size is given for some rows only: seen once, a few or many times, or a class if the clone is expanded.

few,TRBV5-5,TRBJ1-5,.,TGTGCCAGCAGCCCCCCGGGGGTTAGCAATCAGCCCCAGCATTTT,CASSPPGVSNQPQHF
once,TRBV2,TRBJ1-1,.,TGTGCCAGCAAGGAATATGGCATGAACACTGAAGCTTTCTTT,CASKEYGMNTEAFF
once,TRBV4-1,TRBJ2-1,TRBD2,TGCGCCAGCAGCCAAGAGCCGGCTAGCGGGGGCAACAATGAGCAGTTCTTC,CASSQEPASGGNNEQFF
.,TRBV4-3,TRBJ2-5,.,TGCGCCAGCAGCCAGAGGTTCGGGGAGACCCAGTACTTC,CASSQRFGETQYF
.,TRBV3-1/TRBV3-2,TRBJ2-5,.,TGTGCCAGCAGCCAAGACTCCTCATCGGGAGTTAGAACCCAGTACTTC,CASSQDSSSGVRTQYF
.,TRBV7-9,TRBJ1-3,.,TGTGCCAGCAGCTCTCAGGGTGAAAACACCATATATTTT,CASSSQGENTIYF
.,TRBV28,TRBJ2-1,TRBD2,TGTGCCAGCAGCTTCCTAGCGGGGGGGCCCGGGGAGCAGTTCTTC,CASSFLAGGPGEQFF
.,TRBV18,TRBJ1-1,.,TGTGCCAGCTCGGGGGATTATAACACTGAAGCTTTCTTT,CASSGDYNTEAFF
.,TRBV6-2/TRBV6-3,TRBJ2-1,.,TGTGCCAGCAGTTACTGGGGAACTTTAAATGAGCAGTTCTTC,CASSYWGTLNEQFF
.,TRBV5-8,TRBJ2-1,.,TGTGCCAGCAGCTTGGGGGGGACTGGACCCTACAATGAGCAGTTCTTC,CASSLGGTGPYNEQFF
.,TRBV28,TRBJ2-5,.,TGTGCCAGCAGTTCCCCCGGGACCTTGAGGGAGACCCAGTACTTC,CASSSPGTLRETQYF
.,TRBV9,TRBJ2-1,TRBD2,TGTGCCAGCAGCGTAGCTGGGTTAGCGGGGGGCCTGAGCTCCTACAATGAGCAGTTCTTC,CASSVAGLAGGLSSYNEQFF
.,TRBV7-9,TRBJ1-5,.,TGTGCCAGCAGCACACAACCCGCCTTAAGCAATCAGCCCCAGCATTTT,CASSTQPALSNQPQHF
.,TRBV6-6,TRBJ2-5,.,TGTGCCAGCAGTTTTAAGGTCGGGGGGCGAGAGACCCAGTACTTC,CASSFKVGGRETQYF
.,TRBV12-2,TRBJ1-1,.,TGTGCAAGTCGCTTAGATTGGAGACCTCGTTCCCCGCTTTCGGCCGAAGCTTTCTTT,CASRLDWRPRSPLSAEAFF
.,TRBV2,TRBJ2-7,TRBD1,TGTGCCAGCAGATTACCGGGACAGGACTCCTACGAGCAGTACTTC,CASRLPGQDSYEQYF
.,TRBV4-1,TRBJ1-5,.,TGCGCCAGCAGCCAAGGGGGGATCTCCCGGGTCCAGCATTTT,CASSQGGISRVQHF
.,TRBV7-8,TRBJ2-7,.,TGTGCCAGCAGCTTTCGCCTCACTCCCATCTACGAGCAGTACTTC,CASSFRLTPIYEQYF
.,TRBV9,TRBJ1-2,.,TGTGCCAGCAGCGTAGTCCAGGACCCTAGCTATGGCTACACCTTC,CASSVVQDPSYGYTF
once,TRBV9,TRBJ1-1,.,TGTGCCAGCAGCGTAGGAACAGGGAACGTGAACACTGAAGCTTTCTTT,CASSVGTGNVNTEAFF
.,TRBV13,TRBJ2-7,TRBD2,TGTGCCAGCAGCTTAGTGGTAGCGGGGAAGGGTGAGCAGTACTTC,CASSLVVAGKGEQYF
.,TRBV7-2,TRBJ2-1,.,TGTGCCAGCAGCCCTCCTCGAGTAGCGTTAAACTTCTACAATGAGCAGTTCTTC,CASSPPRVALNFYNEQFF